These T cell receptor beta chains were read from a single sample in a study of regulatory T cells in long-lasting Graves disease. One entry per CDR3 protein, called by TCRdb with MiXCR from the multiplex PCR reads. The sample lists roughly 430,000 distinct CDR3 sequences, over 15% occurring once. The data were also submitted as part of a second study, on T cells in Graves' hyperthyroidism and ophthalmopathy.

The sample was peripheral blood mononuclear cells (PBMCs), taken at new diagnosis, from a patient treated with antithyroid drugs. The receptor set was obtained from a woman aged 25 to 45 with Graves disease. The CDR3 runs from the conserved cysteine through the conserved F or W. The D gene is left open where the match is weak. Clone size is shown for a subset of rows, as once, few, many or a class of expanded clone.

V	length	size	J	D	DNA	CDR3
TRBV28	14	many	TRBJ2-5	TRBD1	TGTGCCAGCAGCAAACAGGGGGCCGGGGAGACCCAGTACTTC	CASSKQGAGETQYF
TRBV19	18	.	TRBJ1-5	TRBD1	TGTGCCAGTAGTCTGTCCCTCCCGGGACAGGGGGCAGGTCAGCCCCAGCATTTT	CASSLSLPGQGAGQPQHF
TRBV19	14	.	TRBJ2-5	TRBD2	TGTGCCAGTGGAGCGGGAGGACGCGGGGAGGCCCAGTACTTC	CASGAGGRGEAQYF
TRBV19	13	.	TRBJ2-7	TRBD2	TGTGCCAGTAGTAGCGGGAGCTCCTACGAGCGGTACTTC	CASSSGSSYERYF
TRBV7-9	14	few	TRBJ1-1	TRBD1	TGTGCCAGCAGCAAAGGACAGGGCCAGGAGGAGGCTTTCTTT	CASSKGQGQEEAFF
TRBV28	15	.	TRBJ1-2	TRBD1	TGTGCCAGCACCTCTGGGGGGACAGCGGGCTATGGCTACACCTTC	CASTSGGTAGYGYTF
TRBV4-1	13	.	TRBJ2-1	TRBD1	TGCGCCAGCACAGGGACAGGGGTTAAGGAGCAGTTCTTC	CASTGTGVKEQFF
TRBV3-1	15	many	TRBJ2-3	.	TGTGCCAGCAGCCAAGAGACCCTTGCCCTAGATACGCAGTATTTT	CASSQETLALDTQYF
TRBV11-3	13	few	TRBJ2-3	.	TGTGCCAGCAGCCGGGACTTCAGAGATACGCAGTATTTT	CASSRDFRDTQYF
TRBV19	16	.	TRBJ1-5	.	TGTGCCAGTAGTATGGGCGGGGAAGGAAGCAATCAGCCCCAGCATTTT	CASSMGGEGSNQPQHF
TRBV3-1	15	few	TRBJ2-7	TRBD2	TGTGCCAGCAGCCAAAACAGCGGGAGTTTCTACGAGCAGTACTTC	CASSQNSGSFYEQYF
TRBV20-1	16	many	TRBJ2-1	.	TGCAGTGCTCCCCCTCGGGGGCAGCGATCTTACAATGAGCAGTTCTTC	CSAPPRGQRSYNEQFF
TRBV4-1	14	many	TRBJ1-1	.	TGCGCCAGCAGCCAAGAGGAGGGAGGGACTGAAGCTTTCTTT	CASSQEEGGTEAFF
TRBV18	15	medium-sized	TRBJ2-7	.	TGTGCCAGCTCACCGGTAGGGCGAGGGGAAGACGAGCAGTACTTC	CASSPVGRGEDEQYF
TRBV3-1	16	many	TRBJ2-1	.	TGTGCCAGCAGTGGTGGGCGGGATTACTCCTACAATGAGCAGTTCTTC	CASSGGRDYSYNEQFF
TRBV4-1	13	.	TRBJ2-7	.	TGCGCCAGCAGCCGGTACGACTCCTACGAGCAGTACTTC	CASSRYDSYEQYF